The 3 T cell receptor beta chains below were found in one sample sequenced in a study of radiotherapy plus CTLA-4 blockade in lung cancer. TCRdb's copy holds only in-frame clones and misses some; the assay was immunoSEQ multiplex PCR. Of tens of thousands of clones in the sample, around 79% were seen once. The source was peripheral blood, collected from a patient treated with radiotherapy plus ipilimumab. The receptors shown here come from a human donor with non-small cell lung cancer who had a complete response to radiotherapy plus ipilimumab.

The chain joins TRBV30 to TRBJ2-2; tentative D call: TRBD2 (5 bases). Trimming stripped 0 bases from V and 6 bases from J, with 8 bases between. CDR1 is GTSNPN, CDR2 SVGIG, per germline (reference sequence). This CDR3 region has 13 residues. The CDR3: CAWSVLRAGELFF. The CDR3 nucleotides read TGTGCCTGGAGTGTATTGAGGGCCGGGGAGCTGTTTTTT. Full variable domain (missing parts from reference TRBV30 and TRBJ2-2): SQTIHQWPATLVQPVGSPLSLECTVEGTSNPNLYWYRQAAGRGLQLLFYSVGIGQISSEVPQNLSASRPQDRQFILSSKKLLLSDSGFYLCAWSVLRAGELFFGEGSRLTVL.

The V call is TRBV7-9, the J call TRBJ2-5; unclear D gene. CDR1 and CDR2 (germline): SEHNR, FQNEAQ (reference sequence). The CDR3 has 12 amino acids. The V end lost 6 bases, the J end lost 2 bases, and 7 bases lay between the germline ends. Here the CDR3 DNA reads TGTGCCAGCAGGTTTCGTCAAGAGACCCAGTACTTC. It translates to CASRFRQETQYF.

The chain uses TRBV30 and TRBJ2-2; no clear D. The CDR3 sequence is 15 residues long. In germline, CDR1 is GTSNPN, CDR2 SVGIG (reference sequence). V was cut by 0 bases and J by 0 bases, with 8 bases left in between. The CDR3 region is CAWSVSLANTGELFF. For the CDR3, the DNA is TGTGCCTGGAGTGTGTCGCTAGCGAACACCGGGGAGCTGTTTTTT.